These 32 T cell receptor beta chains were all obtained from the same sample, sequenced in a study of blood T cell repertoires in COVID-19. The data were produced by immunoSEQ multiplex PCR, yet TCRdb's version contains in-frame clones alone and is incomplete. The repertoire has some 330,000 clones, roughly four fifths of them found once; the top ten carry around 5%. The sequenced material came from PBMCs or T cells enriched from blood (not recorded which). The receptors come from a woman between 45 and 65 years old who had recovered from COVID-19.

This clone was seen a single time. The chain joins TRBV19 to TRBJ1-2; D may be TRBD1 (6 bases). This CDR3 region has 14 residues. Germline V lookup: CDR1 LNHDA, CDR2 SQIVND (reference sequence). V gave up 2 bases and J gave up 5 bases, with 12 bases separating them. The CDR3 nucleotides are TGTGCCAGTAGTATAACCGACAGGAGATATGGCTACACCTTC. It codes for CASSITDRRYGYTF. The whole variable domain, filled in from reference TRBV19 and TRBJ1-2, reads DGGITQSPKYLFRKEGQNVTLSCEQNLNHDAMYWYRQDPGQGLRLIYYSQIVNDFQKGDIAEGYSVSREKKESFPLTVTSAQKNPTAFYLCASSITDRRYGYTFGSGTRLTVV.

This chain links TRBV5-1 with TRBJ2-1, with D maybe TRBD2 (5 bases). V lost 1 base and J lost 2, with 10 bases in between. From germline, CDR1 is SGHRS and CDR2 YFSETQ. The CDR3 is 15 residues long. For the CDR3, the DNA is TGCGCCAGCAGCTTGTCAGCGGCCACCTACAATGAGCAGTTCTTC. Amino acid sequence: CASSLSAATYNEQFF.

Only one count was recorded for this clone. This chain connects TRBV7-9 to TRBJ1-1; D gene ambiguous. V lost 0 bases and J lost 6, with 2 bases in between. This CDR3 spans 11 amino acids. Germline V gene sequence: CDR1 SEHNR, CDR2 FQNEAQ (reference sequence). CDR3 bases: TGTGCCAGCAGCTTAGCCTCTGAAGCTTTCTTT. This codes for CASSLASEAFF.

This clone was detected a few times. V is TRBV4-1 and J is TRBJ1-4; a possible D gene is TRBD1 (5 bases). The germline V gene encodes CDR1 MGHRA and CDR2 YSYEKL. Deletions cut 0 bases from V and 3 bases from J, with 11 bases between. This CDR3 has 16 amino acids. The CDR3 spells CASSQDLGRANEKLFF. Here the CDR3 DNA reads TGCGCCAGCAGCCAAGACTTGGGCAGGGCTAATGAAAAACTGTTTTTT.

CDR3 sequence: CASSTQTGVNTEAFF. For the CDR3, the DNA is TGTGCCAGCAGTACCCAGACAGGGGTGAACACTGAAGCTTTCTTT. The chain links TRBV6-5 to TRBJ1-1; 8 bases align to TRBD1. Germline loops: CDR1 MNHEY, CDR2 SVGAGI. The CDR3 is 15 residues long. The V and J ends lost 5 bases and 0 bases, in that order; junction bases with no gene match: 5.

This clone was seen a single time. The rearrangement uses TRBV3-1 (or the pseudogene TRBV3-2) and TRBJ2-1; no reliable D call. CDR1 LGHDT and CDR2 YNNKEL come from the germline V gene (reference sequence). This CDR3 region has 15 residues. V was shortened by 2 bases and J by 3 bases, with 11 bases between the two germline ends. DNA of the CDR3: TGTGCCAGCAGCCAACAGGCAGGTAACTACAATGAGCAGTTCTTC. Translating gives CASSQQAGNYNEQFF.

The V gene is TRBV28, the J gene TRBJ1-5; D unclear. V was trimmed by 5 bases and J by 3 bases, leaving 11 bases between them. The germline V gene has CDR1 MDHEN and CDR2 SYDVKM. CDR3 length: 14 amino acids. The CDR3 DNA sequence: TGTGCCAGCAGTCCCCCAACAGACAATCAGCCCCAGCATTTT. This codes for CASSPPTDNQPQHF. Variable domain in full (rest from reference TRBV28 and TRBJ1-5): DVKVTQSSRYLVKRTGEKVFLECVQDMDHENMFWYRQDPGLGLRLIYFSYDVKMKEKGDIPEGYSVSREKKERFSLILESASTNQTSMYLCASSPPTDNQPQHFGDGTRLSIL.

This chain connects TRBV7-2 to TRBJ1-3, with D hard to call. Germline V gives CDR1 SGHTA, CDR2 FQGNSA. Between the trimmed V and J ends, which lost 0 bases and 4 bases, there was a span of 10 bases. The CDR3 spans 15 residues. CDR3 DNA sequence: TGTGCCAGCAGCTTAGCTGGAGGCGCAGGAAACACCATATATTTT. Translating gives CASSLAGGAGNTIYF.

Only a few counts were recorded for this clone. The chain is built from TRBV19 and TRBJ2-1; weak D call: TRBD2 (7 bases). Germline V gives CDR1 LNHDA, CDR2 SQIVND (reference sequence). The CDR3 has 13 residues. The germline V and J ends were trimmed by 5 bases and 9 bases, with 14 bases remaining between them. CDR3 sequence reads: CASSVPGGAEQFF. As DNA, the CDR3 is TGTGCCAGTAGTGTCCCGGGGGGCGCTGAGCAGTTCTTC.

The CDR3 sequence: CASSRLSGSWNQPQHF. The CDR3 DNA reads as TGTGCCAGCAGCCGACTTTCCGGGTCTTGGAATCAGCCCCAGCATTTT. This chain joins TRBV6-2 or TRBV6-3 and TRBJ1-5; D is undetermined. In germline, CDR1 is MNHEY, CDR2 SVGEGT. The CDR3 is 16 residues long. The V gene lost 6 bases and the J gene lost 4 bases, with 19 bases spanning the gap.

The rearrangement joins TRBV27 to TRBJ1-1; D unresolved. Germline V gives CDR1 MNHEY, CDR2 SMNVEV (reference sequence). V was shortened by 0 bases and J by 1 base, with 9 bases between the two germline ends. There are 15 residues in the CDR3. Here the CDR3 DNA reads TGTGCCAGCAGTTTATCGGCAGGAACGAACACTGAAGCTTTCTTT. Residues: CASSLSAGTNTEAFF.

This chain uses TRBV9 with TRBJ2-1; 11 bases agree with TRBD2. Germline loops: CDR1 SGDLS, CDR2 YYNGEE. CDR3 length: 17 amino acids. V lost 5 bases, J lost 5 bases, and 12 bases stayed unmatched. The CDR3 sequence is CASSPPPGTSGDNEQFF. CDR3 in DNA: TGTGCCAGCAGTCCCCCCCCCGGGACTAGCGGAGACAATGAGCAGTTCTTC.

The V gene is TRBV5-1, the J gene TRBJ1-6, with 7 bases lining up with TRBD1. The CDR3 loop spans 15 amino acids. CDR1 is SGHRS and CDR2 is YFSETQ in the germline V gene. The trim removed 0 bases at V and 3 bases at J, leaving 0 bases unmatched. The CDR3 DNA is TGCGCCAGCAGCTTGGGGGACAGCTATAATTCACCCCTCCACTTT. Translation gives CASSLGDSYNSPLHF.

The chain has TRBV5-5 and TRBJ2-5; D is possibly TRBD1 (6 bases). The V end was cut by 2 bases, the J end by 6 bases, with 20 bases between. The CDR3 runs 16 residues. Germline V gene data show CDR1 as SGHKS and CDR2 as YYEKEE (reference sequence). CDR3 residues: CASSFPEQGVRKTQYF. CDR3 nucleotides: TGTGCCAGCAGCTTTCCGGAACAGGGAGTAAGGAAGACCCAGTACTTC.

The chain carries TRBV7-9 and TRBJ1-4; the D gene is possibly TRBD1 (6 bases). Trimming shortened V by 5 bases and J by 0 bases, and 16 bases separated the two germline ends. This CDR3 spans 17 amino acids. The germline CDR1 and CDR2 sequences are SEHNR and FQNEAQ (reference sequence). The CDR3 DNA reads TGTGCCAGCAGCGAGGGACACCCGGTTGCAACTAATGAAAAACTGTTTTTT. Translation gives CASSEGHPVATNEKLFF.

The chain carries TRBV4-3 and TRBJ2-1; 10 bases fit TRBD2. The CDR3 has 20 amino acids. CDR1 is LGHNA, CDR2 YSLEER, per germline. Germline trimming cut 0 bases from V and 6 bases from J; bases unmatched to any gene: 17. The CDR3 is CASSQDYLGPAGGPTNEQFF. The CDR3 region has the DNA TGCGCCAGCAGCCAAGACTACCTCGGGCCAGCGGGGGGGCCCACCAATGAGCAGTTCTTC.

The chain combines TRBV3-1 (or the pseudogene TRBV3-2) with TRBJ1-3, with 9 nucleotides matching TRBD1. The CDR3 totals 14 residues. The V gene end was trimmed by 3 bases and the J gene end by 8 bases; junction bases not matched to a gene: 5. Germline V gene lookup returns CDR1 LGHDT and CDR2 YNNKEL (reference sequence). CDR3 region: CASSHETGGYTIYF. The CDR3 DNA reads TGTGCCAGCAGCCACGAGACAGGGGGATACACCATATATTTT.

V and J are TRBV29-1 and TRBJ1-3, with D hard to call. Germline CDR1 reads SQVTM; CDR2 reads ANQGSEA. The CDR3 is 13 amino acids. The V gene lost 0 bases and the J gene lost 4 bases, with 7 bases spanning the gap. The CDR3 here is CSVEDRRGNTIYF. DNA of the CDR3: TGCAGCGTTGAAGATCGGCGGGGAAACACCATATATTTT. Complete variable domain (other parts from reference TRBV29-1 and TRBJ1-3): SAVISQKPSRDICQRGTSLTIQCQVDSQVTMMFWYRQQPGQSLTLIATANQGSEATYESGFVIDKFPISRPNLTFSTLTVSNMSPEDSSIYLCSVEDRRGNTIYFGEGSWLTVV.

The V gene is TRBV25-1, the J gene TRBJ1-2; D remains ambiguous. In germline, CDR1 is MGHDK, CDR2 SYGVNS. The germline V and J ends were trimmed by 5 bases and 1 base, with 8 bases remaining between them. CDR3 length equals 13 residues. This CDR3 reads CASSRGNNYGYTF. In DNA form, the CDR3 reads TGTGCCAGCAGTAGAGGGAATAACTATGGCTACACCTTC.

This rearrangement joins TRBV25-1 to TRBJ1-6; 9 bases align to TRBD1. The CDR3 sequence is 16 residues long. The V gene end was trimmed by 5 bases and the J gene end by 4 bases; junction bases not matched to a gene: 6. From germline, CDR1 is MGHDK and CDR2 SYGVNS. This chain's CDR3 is CASSPGTGRYNSPLHF. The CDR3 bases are TGTGCCAGCAGTCCCGGGACAGGGCGATATAATTCACCCCTCCACTTT.

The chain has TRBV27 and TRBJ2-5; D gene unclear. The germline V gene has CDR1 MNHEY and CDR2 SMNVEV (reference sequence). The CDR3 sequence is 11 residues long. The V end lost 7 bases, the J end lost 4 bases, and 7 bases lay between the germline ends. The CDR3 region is CASTHRETQYF. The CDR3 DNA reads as TGTGCCAGCACCCACAGAGAGACCCAGTACTTC.

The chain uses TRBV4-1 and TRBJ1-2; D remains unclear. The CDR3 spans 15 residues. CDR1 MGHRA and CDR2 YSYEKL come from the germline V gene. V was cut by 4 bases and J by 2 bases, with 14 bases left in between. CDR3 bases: TGCGCCAGCAGCCTACTTATTTCGGAGAACTATGGCTACACCTTC. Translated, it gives CASSLLISENYGYTF.

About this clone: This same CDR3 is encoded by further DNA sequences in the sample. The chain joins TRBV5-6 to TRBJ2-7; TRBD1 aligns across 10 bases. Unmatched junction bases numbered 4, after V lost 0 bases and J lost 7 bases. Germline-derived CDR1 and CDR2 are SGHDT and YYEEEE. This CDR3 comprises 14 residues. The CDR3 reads CASSLGQGAWEQYF. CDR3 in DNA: TGTGCCAGCAGCTTGGGACAGGGGGCATGGGAGCAGTACTTC.

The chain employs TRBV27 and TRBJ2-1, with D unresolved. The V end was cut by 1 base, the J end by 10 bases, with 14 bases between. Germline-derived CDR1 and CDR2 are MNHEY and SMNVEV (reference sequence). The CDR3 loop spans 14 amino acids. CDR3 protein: CASSLYGVDFEQFF. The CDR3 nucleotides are TGTGCCAGCAGTTTATATGGCGTTGACTTCGAGCAGTTCTTC.

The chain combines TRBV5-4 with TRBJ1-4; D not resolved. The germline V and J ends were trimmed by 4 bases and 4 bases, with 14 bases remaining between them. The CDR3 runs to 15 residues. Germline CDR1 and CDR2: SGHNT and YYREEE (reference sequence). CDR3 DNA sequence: TGTGCCAGCAGCCCAGATCGCCACAATAATGAAAAACTGTTTTTT. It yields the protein CASSPDRHNNEKLFF.

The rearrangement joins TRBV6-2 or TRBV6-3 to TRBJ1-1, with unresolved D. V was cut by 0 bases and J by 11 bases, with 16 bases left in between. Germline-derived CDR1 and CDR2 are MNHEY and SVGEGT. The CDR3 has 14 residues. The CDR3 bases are TGTGCCAGCAGTTACTCGAACCGTCTCCCCGGGGCTTTCTTT. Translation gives CASSYSNRLPGAFF.

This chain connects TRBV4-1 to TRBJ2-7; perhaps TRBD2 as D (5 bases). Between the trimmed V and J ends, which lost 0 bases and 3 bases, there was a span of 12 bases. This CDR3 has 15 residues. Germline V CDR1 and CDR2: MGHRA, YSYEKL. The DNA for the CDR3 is TGCGCCAGCAGCCAAGAATCCGACTACTACTACGAGCAGTACTTC. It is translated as CASSQESDYYYEQYF.

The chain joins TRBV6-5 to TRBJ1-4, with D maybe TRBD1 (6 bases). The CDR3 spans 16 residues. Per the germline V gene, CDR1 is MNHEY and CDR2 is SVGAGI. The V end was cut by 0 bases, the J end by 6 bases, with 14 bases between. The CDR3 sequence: CASSYSYSDSDEKLFF. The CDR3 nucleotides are TGTGCCAGCAGTTACTCATATTCGGACAGCGATGAAAAACTGTTTTTT.

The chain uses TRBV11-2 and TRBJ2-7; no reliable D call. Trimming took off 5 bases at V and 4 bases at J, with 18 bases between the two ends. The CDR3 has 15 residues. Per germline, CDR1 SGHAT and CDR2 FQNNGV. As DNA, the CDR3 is TGTGCCAGCAGCCGATATAAACAGATTACTTACGAGCAGTACTTC. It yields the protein CASSRYKQITYEQYF.

The chain's CDR3 is CASRSTVSRGYTF. CDR3 DNA: TGTGCCAGCAGATCCACAGTCTCTCGGGGCTACACCTTC. The chain carries TRBV6-5 and TRBJ1-2; D ambiguous. V was shortened by 6 bases and J by 8 bases, with 16 bases between the two germline ends. Germline CDR1 reads MNHEY; CDR2 reads SVGAGI. The CDR3 is made up of 13 amino acids.

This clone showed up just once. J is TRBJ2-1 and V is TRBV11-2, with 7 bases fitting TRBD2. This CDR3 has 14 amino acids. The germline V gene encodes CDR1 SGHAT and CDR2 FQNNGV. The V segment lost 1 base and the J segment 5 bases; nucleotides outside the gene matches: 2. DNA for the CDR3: TGTGCCAGCAGCTTAGGGGACTACGACAATGAGCAGTTCTTC. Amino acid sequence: CASSLGDYDNEQFF. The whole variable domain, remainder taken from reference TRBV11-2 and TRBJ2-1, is EAGVAQSPRYKIIEKRQSVAFWCNPISGHATLYWYQQILGQGPKLLIQFQNNGVVDDSQLPKDRFSAERLKGVDSTLKIQPAKLEDSAVYLCASSLGDYDNEQFFGPGTRLTVL.

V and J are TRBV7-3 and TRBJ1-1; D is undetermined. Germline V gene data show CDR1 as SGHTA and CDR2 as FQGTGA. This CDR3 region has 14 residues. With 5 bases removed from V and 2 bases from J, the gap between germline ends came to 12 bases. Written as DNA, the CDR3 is TGTGCCAGCAGCCCTAAGGGAGAAAACACTGAAGCTTTCTTT. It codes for CASSPKGENTEAFF.